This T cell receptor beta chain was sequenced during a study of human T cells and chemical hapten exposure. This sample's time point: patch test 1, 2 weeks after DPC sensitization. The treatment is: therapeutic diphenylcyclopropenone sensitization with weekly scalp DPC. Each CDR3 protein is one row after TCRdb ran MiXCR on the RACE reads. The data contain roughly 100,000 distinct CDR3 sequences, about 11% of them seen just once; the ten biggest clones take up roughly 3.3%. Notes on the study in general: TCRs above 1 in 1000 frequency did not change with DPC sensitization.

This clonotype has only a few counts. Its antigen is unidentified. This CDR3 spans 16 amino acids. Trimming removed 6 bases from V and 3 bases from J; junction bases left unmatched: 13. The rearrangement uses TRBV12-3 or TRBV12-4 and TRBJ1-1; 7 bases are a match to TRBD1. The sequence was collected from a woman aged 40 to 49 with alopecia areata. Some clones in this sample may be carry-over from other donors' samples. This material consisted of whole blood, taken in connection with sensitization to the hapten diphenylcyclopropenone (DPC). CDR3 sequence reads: CASSPRQGVDDTEAFF. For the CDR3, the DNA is TGTGCCAGCAGCCCTCGACAGGGAGTTGATGACACTGAAGCTTTCTTT.